This TCR beta chain appears in the sequencing data of a study of blood T cells in healthy people across ages. Notes on the study in general: It was found that TCR beta diversity correlated strongly with the percentage of naive T cells. Relative to aged donors, long-lived donors carried more naive CD4+ cells and displayed higher diversity. PBMCs that were unsorted prevented a conclusive naive versus antigen-experienced comparison. Expanded clonotype shifts may have been confounded, as the donors had an unknown CMV status.

For the second PCR, which ran for roughly 6 to 11 cycles, a sample-barcoded 5' primer and a J-beta primer mix were used. TCRdb re-analysed the 5' RACE reads in MiXCR, keeping a single row per CDR3 protein. Altogether some 1.5 million distinct CDR3 sequences are present, 40% to 45% being singletons, with the ten largest covering approximately 4%. Looked up from germline, CDR1 is SGHRS and CDR2 is YFSETQ. The CDR3 runs to 13 residues. Trimming removed 0 bases at V and 4 bases at J, with 7 bases between. This clonotype was found a few times. The antigen is not known. The source is a woman between 18 and 29 years old in good health. Sequences were obtained from blood. The rearrangement links TRBV5-1 to TRBJ1-2; D remains unclear. Here the CDR3 reads CASSLVPRYGYTF. CDR3 coding DNA: TGCGCCAGCAGCTTGGTCCCTCGCTATGGCTACACCTTC. Drawing the rest from reference TRBV5-1 and TRBJ1-2, the complete variable domain is KAGVTQTPRYLIKTRGQQVTLSCSPISGHRSVSWYQQTPGQGLQFLFEYFSETQRNKGNFPGRFSGRQFSNSRSEMNVSTLELGDSALYLCASSLVPRYGYTFGSGTRLTVV.